Shown below are 24 T cell receptor beta chains from a single sample sequenced in a study of tumor-infiltrating lymphocytes in primary liver carcinoma. Starting material of around 460 ng total RNA yielded TCR beta cDNA via a constant-region primer. A slightly modified ARM-PCR protocol with three nested multiplex PCR rounds produced these TCR beta libraries. Forward primers for TRBV1-TRBV30 and a C-beta reverse primer served the first two PCR rounds, at around 9 cycles each. Each CDR3 protein gets one entry after TCRdb re-called the multiplex PCR reads with MiXCR. The data show 250,000 to 350,000 distinct CDR3 sequences, around three fifths seen once. Unsorted whole blood yielded the blood RNA, and germline DNA was also extracted. Sequencing was carried out using peripheral blood. The receptor set was obtained from a woman aged 25 to 39 with primary liver carcinoma and hepatitis B virus infection.

A remark on this clonotype: One junction end does not reproduce the germline sequence, and a read error may be involved. This chain joins TRBV11-2 and TRBJ2-1, with D unresolved. Germline CDR1 and CDR2: SGHAT and FQNNGV. The length of the CDR3 is 14 residues. The CDR3: CANSLEWSNNEQFF. DNA of the CDR3: TGTGCCAACAGCTTAGAGTGGTCGAACAATGAGCAGTTCTTT.

Note on this clonotype: Since a much larger clone is just one base distant, this may be a read error. V is TRBV6-5 and J is TRBJ2-2, with D possibly matching TRBD2 (6 bases). V was clipped by 6 bases and J by 10 bases, with 15 bases between them. CDR1 and CDR2 from the germline V gene are MNHEY and SVGAGI. The CDR3 consists of 13 residues. The CDR3 reads CASRTRGNVELFF. The CDR3 coding sequence is TGTGCCAGCAGGACCCGGGGGAACGTGGAGCTGTTTTTT.

For this clonotype: One end of the junction does not line up with germline, which may come from a read error. The J gene is TRBJ2-4, the V gene TRBV7-9; no definite D call. The CDR3 is 15 residues long. From germline, CDR1 is SEHNR and CDR2 FQNEAQ (reference sequence). CDR3 sequence reads: CASTPDALAKNIQYF. CDR3 in DNA: TGTGCCAGCACCCCGGATGCCTTAGCCAAAAACATTCAGTATTTC. Based on the CDR3 plus reference TRBV7-9 and TRBJ2-4, the full variable domain is DTGVSQNPRHKITKRGQNVTFRCDPISEHNRLYWYRQTLGQGPEFLTYFQNEAQLEKSRLLSDRFSAERPKGSFSTLEIQRTEQGDSAMYLCASTPDALAKNIQYFGAGTRLSVL.

As regards this clonotype: One end of the junction does not line up with germline, which may come from a read error. This chain uses TRBV6-1 with TRBJ2-1, with TRBD2 identical over 7 bases. The CDR3 consists of 14 residues. CDR1 and CDR2 (germline): MNHNS, SASEGT. The DNA for the CDR3 is TGTGCCAACAGTAGACTAGCCTTTCTTAATGAGCAGTTCTTC. Its translation: CANSRLAFLNEQFF.

The table lists this clonotype with a few counts. The chain uses TRBV5-6 and TRBJ1-1; D ambiguous. The CDR3 covers 13 residues. Germline V gene lookup returns CDR1 SGHDT and CDR2 YYEEEE. V was shortened by 1 base and J by 5 bases, with 9 bases between the two germline ends. CDR3 nucleotide sequence: TGTGCCAGCAGCTTGCAAGGAGTTACTGAAGCTTTCTTT. Protein product: CASSLQGVTEAFF. Supplemented by reference TRBV5-6 and TRBJ1-1, the full variable domain reads DAGVTQSPTHLIKTRGQQVTLRCSPKSGHDTVSWYQQALGQGPQFIFQYYEEEERQRGNFPDRFSGHQFPNYSSELNVNALLLGDSALYLCASSLQGVTEAFFGQGTRLTVV.

The chain couples TRBV14 to TRBJ2-1; possible D gene TRBD2, 5 bases. The CDR3 extends over 15 amino acids. Germline V gene lookup returns CDR1 SGHDN and CDR2 FVKESK. V dropped 5 bases and J dropped 4 bases, with 15 bases sitting between them. The CDR3 here is CASSGTRRTYNEQFF. CDR3 nucleotides: TGTGCCAGCAGCGGCACTAGACGGACTTACAATGAGCAGTTCTTC. Full variable domain (outside the CDR3, taken from reference TRBV14 and TRBJ2-1): EAGVTQFPSHSVIEKGQTVTLRCDPISGHDNLYWYRRVMGKEIKFLLHFVKESKQDESGMPNNRFLAERTGGTYSTLKVQPAELEDSGVYFCASSGTRRTYNEQFFGPGTRLTVL.

The chain combines TRBV12-3 or TRBV12-4 with TRBJ2-2, with 16 bases that match TRBD2. CDR3 length: 16 residues. The trim removed 6 bases at V and 7 bases at J, leaving 5 bases unmatched. The CDR3 spells CASRLGTSGRVGELFF. The CDR3 DNA reads as TGTGCCAGCAGACTAGGGACTAGCGGGAGGGTCGGGGAGCTGTTTTTT.

The chain links TRBV6-1 to TRBJ2-5, with TRBD1 as a possible D gene (6 bases). CDR1 and CDR2 from the germline V gene are MNHNS and SASEGT. The CDR3 length is 14 residues. Trimming shortened V by 4 bases and J by 6 bases, and 15 bases separated the two germline ends. The CDR3 here is CASSGTVLRKTQYF. In nucleotides, the CDR3 is TGTGCCAGCAGTGGGACAGTACTTCGGAAGACCCAGTACTTC.

CDR3 sequence reads: CASSLVHLGGNEQFF. The DNA for the CDR3 is TGTGCCAGCAGCTTAGTACACCTCGGGGGGAATGAGCAGTTCTTC. The rearrangement links TRBV11-3 to TRBJ2-1; 7 positions agree with TRBD2. The length of the CDR3 is 15 residues. V trimming: 1 base; J trimming: 7 bases; junction bases outside the gene matches: 7. Per germline, CDR1 SGHNT and CDR2 YENEEA.

This clonotype turned up a few times. The chain uses TRBV7-8 and TRBJ2-2; no clear D gene. Germline-derived CDR1 and CDR2 are SGHVS and FQNEAQ. This CDR3 contains 14 residues. Between the trimmed V and J ends, which lost 8 bases and 10 bases, there was a span of 20 bases. CDR3 in amino acids: CASSNLGMKKELFF. DNA for the CDR3: TGTGCCAGCTCAAATTTGGGGATGAAGAAGGAGCTGTTTTTT.

On this clonotype: This may be a read error: a much more frequent sequence differs by one nucleotide. The CDR3, as DNA: TGTGCCAGCAGTTTCATCCCTCCTAGCGGGAATGAGCAGTTCTTC. Encoded protein: CASSFIPPSGNEQFF. This sequence joins TRBV12-3 or TRBV12-4 and TRBJ2-1, with 8 bases fitting TRBD2. The length of the CDR3 is 15 residues. V shed 3 bases, J shed 7 bases, and the junction held 8 bases outside the gene matches.

As DNA, the CDR3 is TGTGCCAGCAGCCTCGGTAGAGGCGCTGACTCTGGGGCCAACGTCCTGACTTTC. Protein: CASSLGRGADSGANVLTF. The V gene is TRBV28, the J gene TRBJ2-6; D is unresolved. This CDR3 has 18 amino acids. V was cut by 6 bases and J by 0 bases, with 18 bases left in between. Germline CDR1 and CDR2: MDHEN and SYDVKM.

Turning to this clonotype: This may stem from a read error, because a much larger clone lies one nucleotide away. V usage is TRBV12-3 or TRBV12-4 and J usage is TRBJ1-1; D not certain. The CDR3 runs 11 residues. V lost 9 bases to trimming and J lost 9 bases, with 14 bases between them. CDR3 amino acids: CARSTGRQAFF. DNA for the CDR3: TGTGCCAGGAGTACGGGCAGACAAGCTTTCTTT.

This clonotype has a handful of counts. This rearrangement joins TRBV6-5 to TRBJ2-2, with TRBD2 identical over 8 bases. The CDR3 sequence is 16 residues long. CDR1 is MNHEY and CDR2 is SVGAGI in the germline V gene. The V gene end was trimmed by 5 bases and the J gene end by 1 base; junction bases not matched to a gene: 6. CDR3 sequence (DNA): TGTGCCAGCAGTGACCCGAGCGGGGGGAACACCGGGGAGCTGTTTTTT. Protein: CASSDPSGGNTGELFF.

Remarks on this clonotype: This could be a read error, since a much larger clone is one nucleotide away. The V and J genes are TRBV29-1 and TRBJ1-1; D possibly corresponds to TRBD1 (5 bases). CDR3 length: 13 amino acids. Germline CDR1 reads SQVTM; CDR2 reads ANQGSEA. The chain's CDR3 is CIVVRQYHTEAFF. The CDR3 DNA sequence: TGCATCGTTGTCAGACAGTACCACACTGAAGCTTTCTTT.

This clonotype was observed many times. The V call is TRBV10-3, the J call TRBJ1-2, with 8 bases matching TRBD1. The germline V gene has CDR1 ENHRY and CDR2 SYGVKD. This CDR3 is 13 amino acids long. The trim removed 4 bases at V and 2 bases at J, leaving 0 bases unmatched. DNA for the CDR3: TGTGCCATCAGTGGGACAGGGAACTATGGCTACACCTTC. The encoded protein is CAISGTGNYGYTF.

With respect to this clonotype: Because the CDR3 is missing its conserved closing phenylalanine or tryptophan, this is likely a read error. This chain links TRBV6-1 with TRBJ2-1, with unresolved D. V was trimmed by 4 bases and J by 9 bases, leaving 16 bases between them. In germline, CDR1 is MNHNS, CDR2 SASEGT. The CDR3 spans 14 residues. The DNA of the CDR3 is TGTGCCAGCAGTGTAGTGGTCCCGATCGGTGAGCAGTTCTTA. Translating gives CASSVVVPIGEQFL.

The genes are TRBV29-1 and TRBJ1-2; 7 bases are a match to TRBD1. The CDR3 loop spans 12 amino acids. Germline CDR1 SQVTM, CDR2 ANQGSEA. The chain's CDR3 is CIVEGAGYGYTF. The CDR3 DNA reads as TGCATTGTTGAGGGGGCTGGGTATGGCTACACCTTC.

A word on this clonotype: A much more abundant neighbour one base away suggests this may be a read error. The rearrangement uses TRBV12-3 or TRBV12-4 and TRBJ2-7; 12 nucleotides agree with TRBD2. This CDR3 contains 14 residues. CDR3: CASSASGRAHEQHF. The CDR3 nucleotides are TGTGCCAGCAGTGCTAGCGGGAGGGCCCACGAGCAGCACTTC.

To note about this clonotype: A much larger clone sits a single nucleotide away, making a read error possible. The genes are TRBV29-1 and TRBJ2-1; TRBD1 is a possible D gene (5 bases). V was shortened by 5 bases and J by 1 base, with 24 bases between the two germline ends. Germline V gene lookup returns CDR1 SQVTM and CDR2 ANQGSEA. The CDR3 is 18 residues long. The CDR3, as DNA: TGCAGCGTTCAGGGCACAGCCGAAGCCTTACGGTCCTACAATGAGCAGTTCTTC. This encodes CSVQGTAEALRSYNEQFF.

A note on this clonotype: Being one base from a much bigger clone, this may be a read error. This sequence joins TRBV29-1 and TRBJ1-5; D call uncertain. Germline CDR1 SQVTM, CDR2 ANQGSEA. This CDR3 is 13 amino acids long. DNA for the CDR3: TGCAACGTGGTCACCTCGGGGAGTCAGCCCCAGCATTTT. Residues: CNVVTSGSQPQHF.

There are many counts of this clonotype. The CDR3 DNA is TGCAGCGTTACAGACAGGGGGGATTCACCCCTCCACTTT. Translating it yields CSVTDRGDSPLHF. The chain has TRBV29-1 and TRBJ1-6; 9 nucleotides align to TRBD1. Per the germline V gene, CDR1 is SQVTM and CDR2 is ANQGSEA. V lost 5 bases and J lost 8; bases outside the gene matches: 4. The CDR3 has 13 amino acids.

A word on this clonotype: One base away lies a much larger clone, so this may be a sequencing read error. This chain connects TRBV6-5 to TRBJ1-1; D perhaps matches TRBD1 (5 bases). The CDR3 is made up of 12 amino acids. The germline gives CDR1 MNHEY, CDR2 SVGAGI. The CDR3 DNA follows: TGTGCCATCAGTTCCAGGGTGGCTGAAGCTTTCTTT. Amino acids: CAISSRVAEAFF.

This clonotype was seen many times. The chain uses TRBV7-9 and TRBJ1-6; TRBD1 agrees at 8 bases. CDR3 length equals 16 residues. V shed 4 bases, J shed 4 bases, and the junction held 6 bases outside the gene matches. Germline assignment: CDR1 SEHNR and CDR2 FQNEAQ (reference sequence). Here the CDR3 reads CASSSGQGFYNSPLHF. In DNA, the CDR3 is TGTGCCAGCAGCTCCGGACAGGGTTTTTATAATTCACCCCTCCACTTT.